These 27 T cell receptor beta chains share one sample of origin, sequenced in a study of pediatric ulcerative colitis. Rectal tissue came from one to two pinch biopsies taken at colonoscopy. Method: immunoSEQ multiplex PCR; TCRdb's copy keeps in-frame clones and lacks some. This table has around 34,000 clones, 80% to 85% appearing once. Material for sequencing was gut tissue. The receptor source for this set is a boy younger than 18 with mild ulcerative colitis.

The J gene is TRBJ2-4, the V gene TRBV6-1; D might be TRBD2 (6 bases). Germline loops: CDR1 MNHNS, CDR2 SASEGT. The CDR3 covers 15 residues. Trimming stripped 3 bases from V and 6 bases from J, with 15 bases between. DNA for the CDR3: TGTGCCAGCAGTGAGGGTGTAACCGGGGGAAACATTCAGTACTTC. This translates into CASSEGVTGGNIQYF.

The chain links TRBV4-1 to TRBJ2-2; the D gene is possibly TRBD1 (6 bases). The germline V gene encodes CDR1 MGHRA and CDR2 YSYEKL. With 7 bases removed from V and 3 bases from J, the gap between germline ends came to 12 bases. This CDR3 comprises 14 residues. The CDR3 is CASKGQLYTGELFF. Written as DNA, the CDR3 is TGCGCCAGCAAAGGACAGCTTTACACCGGGGAGCTGTTTTTT.

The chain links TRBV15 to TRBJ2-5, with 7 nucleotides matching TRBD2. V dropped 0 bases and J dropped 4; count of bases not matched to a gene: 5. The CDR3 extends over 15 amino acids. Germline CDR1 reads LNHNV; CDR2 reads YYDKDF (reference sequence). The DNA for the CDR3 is TGTGCCACCAGCAGAGATGGCACGGGAGGAGAGACCCAGTACTTC. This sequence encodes CATSRDGTGGETQYF.

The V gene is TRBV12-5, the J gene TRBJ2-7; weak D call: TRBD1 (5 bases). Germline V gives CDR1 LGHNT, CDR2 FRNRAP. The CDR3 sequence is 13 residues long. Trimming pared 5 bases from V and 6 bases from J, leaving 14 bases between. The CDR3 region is CASGVDILGEQYF. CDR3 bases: TGTGCTAGTGGTGTGGACATTCTCGGCGAGCAGTACTTC.

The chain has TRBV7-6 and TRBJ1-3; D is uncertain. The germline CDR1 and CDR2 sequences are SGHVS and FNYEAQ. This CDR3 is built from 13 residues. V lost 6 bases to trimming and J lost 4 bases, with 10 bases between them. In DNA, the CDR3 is TGTGCCAGCAGTGGTCGGAGGGGAAACACCATATATTTT. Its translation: CASSGRRGNTIYF.

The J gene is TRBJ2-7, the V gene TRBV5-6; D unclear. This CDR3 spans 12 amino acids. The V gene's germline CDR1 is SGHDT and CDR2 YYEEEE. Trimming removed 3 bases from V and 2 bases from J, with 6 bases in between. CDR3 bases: TGTGCCAGCAGCTCTTCGACCTACGAGCAGTACTTC. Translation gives CASSSSTYEQYF.

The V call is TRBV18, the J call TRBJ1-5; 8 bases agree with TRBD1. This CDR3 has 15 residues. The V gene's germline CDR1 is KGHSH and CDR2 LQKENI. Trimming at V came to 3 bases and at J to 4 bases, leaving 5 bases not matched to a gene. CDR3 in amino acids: CASSPPGQGNQPQHF. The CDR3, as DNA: TGTGCCAGCTCACCCCCAGGACAGGGAAATCAGCCCCAGCATTTT.

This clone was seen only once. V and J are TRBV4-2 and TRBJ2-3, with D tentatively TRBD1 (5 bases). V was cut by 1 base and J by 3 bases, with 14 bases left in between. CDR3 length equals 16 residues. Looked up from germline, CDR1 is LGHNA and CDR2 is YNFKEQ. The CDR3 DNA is TGTGCCAGCAGCCAAGGGTCACGGCAGGGTACAGATACGCAGTATTTT. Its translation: CASSQGSRQGTDTQYF.

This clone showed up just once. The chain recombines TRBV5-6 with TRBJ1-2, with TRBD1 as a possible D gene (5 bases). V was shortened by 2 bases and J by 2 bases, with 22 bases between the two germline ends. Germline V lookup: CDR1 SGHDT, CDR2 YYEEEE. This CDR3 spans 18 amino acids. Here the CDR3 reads CASSLMTVGAHENYGYTF. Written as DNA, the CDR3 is TGTGCCAGCAGCTTAATGACCGTTGGGGCCCATGAGAACTATGGCTACACCTTC.

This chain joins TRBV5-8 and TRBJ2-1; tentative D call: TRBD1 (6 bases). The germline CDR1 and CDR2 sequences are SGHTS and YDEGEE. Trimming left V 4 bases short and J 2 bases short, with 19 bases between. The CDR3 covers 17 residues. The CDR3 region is CASSPIKGVLTYNEQFF. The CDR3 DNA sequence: TGTGCCAGCAGCCCGATTAAGGGGGTCCTGACCTACAATGAGCAGTTCTTC.

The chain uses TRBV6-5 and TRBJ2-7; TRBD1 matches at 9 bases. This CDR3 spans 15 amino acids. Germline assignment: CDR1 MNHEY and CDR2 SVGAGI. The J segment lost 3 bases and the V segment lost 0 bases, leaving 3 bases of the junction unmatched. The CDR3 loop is CASSYSPTGGYEQYF. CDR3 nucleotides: TGTGCCAGCAGTTACTCGCCGACAGGGGGCTACGAGCAGTACTTC.

CDR3 residues: CASSLLEGFRGTEAFF. The CDR3 DNA reads as TGTGCCAGCAGCTTATTGGAAGGATTCCGGGGGACTGAAGCTTTCTTT. The chain links TRBV11-3 to TRBJ1-1, with D possibly TRBD1 on 5 matching bases. The V gene's germline CDR1 is SGHNT and CDR2 YENEEA. The CDR3 is 16 amino acids. V was pared by 2 bases and J by 5 bases, with 18 bases between.

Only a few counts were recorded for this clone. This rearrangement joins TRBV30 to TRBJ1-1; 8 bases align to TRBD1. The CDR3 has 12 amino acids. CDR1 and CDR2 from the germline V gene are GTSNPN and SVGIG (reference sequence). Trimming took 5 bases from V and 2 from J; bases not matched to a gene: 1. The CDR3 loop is CAWDRGNTEAFF. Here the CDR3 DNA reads TGTGCCTGGGACAGGGGAAACACTGAAGCTTTCTTT.

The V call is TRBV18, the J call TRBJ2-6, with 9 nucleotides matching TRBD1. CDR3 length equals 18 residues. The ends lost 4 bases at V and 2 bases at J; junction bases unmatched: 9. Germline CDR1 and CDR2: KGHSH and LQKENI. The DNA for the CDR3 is TGTGCCAGCTCACGACTGGGACAGGGTGTCCCTGGGGCCAACGTCCTGACTTTC. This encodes CASSRLGQGVPGANVLTF.

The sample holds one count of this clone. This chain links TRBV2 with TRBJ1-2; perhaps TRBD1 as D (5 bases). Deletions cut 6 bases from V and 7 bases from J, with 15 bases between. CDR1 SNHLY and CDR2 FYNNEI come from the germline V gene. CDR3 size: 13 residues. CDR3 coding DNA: TGTGCCAGCAGGCCGGGGACCGTTTCTGGCTACACCTTC. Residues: CASRPGTVSGYTF.

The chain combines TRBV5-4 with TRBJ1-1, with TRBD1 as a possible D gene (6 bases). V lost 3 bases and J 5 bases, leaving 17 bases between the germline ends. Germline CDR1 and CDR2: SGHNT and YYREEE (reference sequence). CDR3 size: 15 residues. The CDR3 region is CASSWVPGQGTEAFF. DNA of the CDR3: TGTGCCAGCAGCTGGGTGCCTGGGCAGGGGACTGAAGCTTTCTTT. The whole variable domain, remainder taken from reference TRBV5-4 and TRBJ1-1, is ETGVTQSPTHLIKTRGQQVTLRCSSQSGHNTVSWYQQALGQGPQFIFQYYREEENGRGNFPPRFSGLQFPNYSSELNVNALELDDSALYLCASSWVPGQGTEAFFGQGTRLTVV.

DNA of the CDR3: TGTGCCAGTAGTATAGACGGGACAGGGGTTTACGAGCAGTACTTC. This sequence encodes CASSIDGTGVYEQYF. The chain has TRBV19 and TRBJ2-7; 10 bases agree with TRBD1. Germline lookup yields CDR1 LNHDA and CDR2 SQIVND (reference sequence). The V and J ends lost 0 bases and 4 bases, in that order; junction bases with no gene match: 3. The CDR3 has 15 amino acids.

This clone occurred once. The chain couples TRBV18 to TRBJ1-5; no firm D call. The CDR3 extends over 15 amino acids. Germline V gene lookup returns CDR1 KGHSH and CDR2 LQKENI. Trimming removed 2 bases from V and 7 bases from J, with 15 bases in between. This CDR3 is CASSPEGSRLQPQHF. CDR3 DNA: TGTGCCAGCTCACCAGAAGGGAGTAGGCTCCAGCCCCAGCATTTT.

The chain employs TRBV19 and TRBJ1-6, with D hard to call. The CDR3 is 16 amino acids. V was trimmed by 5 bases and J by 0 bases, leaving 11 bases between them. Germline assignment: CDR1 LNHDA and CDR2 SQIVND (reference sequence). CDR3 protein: CASSVQYGSYNSPLHF. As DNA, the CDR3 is TGTGCCAGTAGTGTTCAGTATGGCTCCTATAATTCACCCCTCCACTTT.

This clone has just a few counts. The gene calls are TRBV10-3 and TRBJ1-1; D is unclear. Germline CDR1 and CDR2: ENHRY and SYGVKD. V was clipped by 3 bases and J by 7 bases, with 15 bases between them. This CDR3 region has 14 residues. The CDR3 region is CAISDGYESGEAFF. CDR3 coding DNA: TGTGCCATCAGTGATGGGTACGAGAGCGGTGAAGCTTTCTTT.

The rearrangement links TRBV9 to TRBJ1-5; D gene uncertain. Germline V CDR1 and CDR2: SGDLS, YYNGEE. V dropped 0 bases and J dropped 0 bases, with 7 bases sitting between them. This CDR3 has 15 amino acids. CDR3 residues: CASSVDDNSNQPQHF. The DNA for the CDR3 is TGTGCCAGCAGCGTAGACGACAATAGCAATCAGCCCCAGCATTTT. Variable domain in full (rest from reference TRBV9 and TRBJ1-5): DSGVTQTPKHLITATGQRVTLRCSPRSGDLSVYWYQQSLDQGLQFLIQYYNGEERAKGNILERFSAQQFPDLHSELNLSSLELGDSALYFCASSVDDNSNQPQHFGDGTRLSIL.

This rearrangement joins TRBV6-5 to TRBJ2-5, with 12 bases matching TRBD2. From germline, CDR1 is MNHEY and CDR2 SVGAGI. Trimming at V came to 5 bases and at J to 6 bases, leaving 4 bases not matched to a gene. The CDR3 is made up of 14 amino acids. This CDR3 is CASSPSGGAKTQYF. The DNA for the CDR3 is TGTGCCAGCAGTCCTAGCGGGGGGGCGAAGACCCAGTACTTC.

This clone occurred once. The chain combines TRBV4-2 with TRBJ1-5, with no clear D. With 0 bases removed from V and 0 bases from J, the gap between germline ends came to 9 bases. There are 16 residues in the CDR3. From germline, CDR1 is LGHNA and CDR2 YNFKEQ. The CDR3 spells CASSQDLGYSNQPQHF. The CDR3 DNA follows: TGTGCCAGCAGCCAAGATTTGGGATATAGCAATCAGCCCCAGCATTTT.

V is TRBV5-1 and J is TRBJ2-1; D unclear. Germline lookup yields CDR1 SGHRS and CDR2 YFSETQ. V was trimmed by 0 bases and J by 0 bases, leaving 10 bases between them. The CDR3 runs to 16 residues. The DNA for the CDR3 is TGCGCCAGCAGCTTGGAATTGGCGAGCTCCTACAATGAGCAGTTCTTC. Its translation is CASSLELASSYNEQFF.

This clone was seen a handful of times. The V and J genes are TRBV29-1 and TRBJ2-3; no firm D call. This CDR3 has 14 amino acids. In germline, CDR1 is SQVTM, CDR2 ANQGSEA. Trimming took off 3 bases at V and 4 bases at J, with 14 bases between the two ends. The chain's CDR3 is CSVELKPNADTQYF. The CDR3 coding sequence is TGCAGCGTTGAGCTGAAACCGAACGCAGATACGCAGTATTTT.

The CDR3 reads CASSQGQYSGNTIYF. The CDR3 DNA reads as TGTGCCAGCAGCCAAGGACAGTACTCTGGAAACACCATATATTTT. The chain carries TRBV4-2 and TRBJ1-3; D possibly corresponds to TRBD1 (5 bases). This CDR3 is built from 15 residues. Trimming shortened V by 1 base and J by 0 bases, and 7 bases separated the two germline ends. From germline, CDR1 is LGHNA and CDR2 YNFKEQ.

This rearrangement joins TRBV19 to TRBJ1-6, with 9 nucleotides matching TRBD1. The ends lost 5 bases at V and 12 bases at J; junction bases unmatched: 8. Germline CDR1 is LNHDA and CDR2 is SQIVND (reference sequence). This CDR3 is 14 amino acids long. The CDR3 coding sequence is TGTGCCAGTAGTCCGTTGACAGGGGGTTTACCCCTCCACTTT. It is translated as CASSPLTGGLPLHF.